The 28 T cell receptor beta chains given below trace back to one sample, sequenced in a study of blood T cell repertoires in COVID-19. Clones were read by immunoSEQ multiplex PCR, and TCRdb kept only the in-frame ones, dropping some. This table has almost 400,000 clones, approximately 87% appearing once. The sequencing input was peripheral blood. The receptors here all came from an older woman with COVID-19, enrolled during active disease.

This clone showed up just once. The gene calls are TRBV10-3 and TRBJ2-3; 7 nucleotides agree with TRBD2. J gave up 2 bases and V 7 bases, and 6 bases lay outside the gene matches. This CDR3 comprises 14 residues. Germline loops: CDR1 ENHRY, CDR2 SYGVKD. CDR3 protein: CAIKETSNTDTQYF. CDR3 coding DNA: TGTGCCATCAAGGAGACTAGCAACACAGATACGCAGTATTTT.

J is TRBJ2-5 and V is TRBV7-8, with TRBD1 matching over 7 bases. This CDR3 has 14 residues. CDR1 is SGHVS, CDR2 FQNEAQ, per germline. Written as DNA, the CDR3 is TGTGCGAGTCGACCTACAGGGGAATGGGAGACCCAGTACTTC. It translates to CASRPTGEWETQYF.

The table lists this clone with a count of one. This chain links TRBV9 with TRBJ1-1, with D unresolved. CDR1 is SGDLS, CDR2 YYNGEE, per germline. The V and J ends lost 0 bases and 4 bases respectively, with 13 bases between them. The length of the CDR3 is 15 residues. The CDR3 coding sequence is TGTGCCAGCAGCGTAGGCTCAGCGGAGACCACTGAAGCTTTCTTT. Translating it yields CASSVGSAETTEAFF.

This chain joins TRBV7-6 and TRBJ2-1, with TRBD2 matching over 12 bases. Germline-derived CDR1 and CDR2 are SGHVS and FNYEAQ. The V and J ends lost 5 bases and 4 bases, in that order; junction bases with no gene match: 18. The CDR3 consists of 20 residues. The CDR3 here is CASSPYLTSGGPPTYNEQFF. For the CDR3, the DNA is TGTGCCAGCAGCCCTTACCTCACTAGCGGGGGGCCTCCCACTTACAATGAGCAGTTCTTC.

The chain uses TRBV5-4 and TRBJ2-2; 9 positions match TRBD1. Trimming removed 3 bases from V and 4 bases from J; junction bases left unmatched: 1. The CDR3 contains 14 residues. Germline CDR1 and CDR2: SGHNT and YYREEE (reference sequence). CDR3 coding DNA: TGTGCCAGCAGCTGGGACAGGGCCACCGGGGAGCTGTTTTTT. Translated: CASSWDRATGELFF.

The CDR3 loop reads CASSQPSTLAGGTGELFF. The DNA for the CDR3 is TGTGCCAGCAGCCAGCCTTCAACTCTAGCGGGGGGAACCGGGGAGCTGTTTTTT. The rearrangement joins TRBV3-1 (or the pseudogene TRBV3-2) to TRBJ2-2; the match to TRBD2 covers 11 bases. CDR3 length: 18 residues. V was pared by 3 bases and J by 5 bases, with 11 bases of the junction left unmatched. The V gene's germline CDR1 is LGHDT and CDR2 YNNKEL (reference sequence).

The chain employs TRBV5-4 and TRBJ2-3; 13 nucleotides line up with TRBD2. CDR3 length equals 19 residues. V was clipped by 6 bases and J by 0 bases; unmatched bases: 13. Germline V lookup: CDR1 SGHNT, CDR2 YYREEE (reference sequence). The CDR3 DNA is TGTGCCAGCAAGAGGGGACTAGCGGGGACTGATGGGAGCACAGATACGCAGTATTTT. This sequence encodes CASKRGLAGTDGSTDTQYF.

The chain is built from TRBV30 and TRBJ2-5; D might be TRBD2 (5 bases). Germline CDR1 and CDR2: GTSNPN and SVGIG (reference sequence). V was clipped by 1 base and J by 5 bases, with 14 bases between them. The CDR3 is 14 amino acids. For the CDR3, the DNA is TGTGCCTGGAGTGCGGGGAATAGTGTGGAGACCCAGTACTTC. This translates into CAWSAGNSVETQYF.

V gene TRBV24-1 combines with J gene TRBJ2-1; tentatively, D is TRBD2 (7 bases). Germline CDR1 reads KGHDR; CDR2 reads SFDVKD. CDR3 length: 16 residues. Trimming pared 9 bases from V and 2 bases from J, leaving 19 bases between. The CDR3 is CATAAGHLLTYNEQFF. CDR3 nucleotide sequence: TGTGCCACCGCAGCGGGACACCTATTAACCTACAATGAGCAGTTCTTC.

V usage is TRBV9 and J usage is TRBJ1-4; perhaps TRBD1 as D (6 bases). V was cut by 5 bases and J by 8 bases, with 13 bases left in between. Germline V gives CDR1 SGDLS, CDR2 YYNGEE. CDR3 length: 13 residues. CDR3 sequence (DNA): TGTGCCAGCAGGGGGGCAGGGGAGGAAAAACTGTTTTTT. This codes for CASRGAGEEKLFF. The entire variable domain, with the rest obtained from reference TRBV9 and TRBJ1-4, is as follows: DSGVTQTPKHLITATGQRVTLRCSPRSGDLSVYWYQQSLDQGLQFLIQYYNGEERAKGNILERFSAQQFPDLHSELNLSSLELGDSALYFCASRGAGEEKLFFGSGTQLSVL.

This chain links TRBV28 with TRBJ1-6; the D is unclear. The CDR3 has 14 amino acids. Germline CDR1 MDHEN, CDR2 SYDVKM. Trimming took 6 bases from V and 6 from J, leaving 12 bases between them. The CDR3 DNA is TGTGCCAGCAGCCCCGGAGGGAGTAATTCACCCCTCCACTTT. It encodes CASSPGGSNSPLHF. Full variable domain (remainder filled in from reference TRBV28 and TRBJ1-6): DVKVTQSSRYLVKRTGEKVFLECVQDMDHENMFWYRQDPGLGLRLIYFSYDVKMKEKGDIPEGYSVSREKKERFSLILESASTNQTSMYLCASSPGGSNSPLHFGNGTRLTVT.

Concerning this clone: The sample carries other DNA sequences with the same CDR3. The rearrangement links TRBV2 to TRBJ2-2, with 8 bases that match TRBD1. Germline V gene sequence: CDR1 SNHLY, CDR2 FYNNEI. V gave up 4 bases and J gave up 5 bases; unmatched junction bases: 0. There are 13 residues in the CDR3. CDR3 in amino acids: CASSGQGTGELFF. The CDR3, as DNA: TGTGCCAGCAGTGGACAGGGGACCGGGGAGCTGTTTTTT.

The CDR3 sequence: CASSPTGGDPEAFF. CDR3 nucleotide sequence: TGTGCCAGCTCACCGACAGGGGGCGATCCTGAAGCTTTCTTT. V gene TRBV18 combines with J gene TRBJ1-1; 10 positions agree with TRBD1. The V and J ends lost 3 bases and 6 bases, in that order; junction bases with no gene match: 4. The CDR3 consists of 14 residues. Germline CDR1 reads KGHSH; CDR2 reads LQKENI.

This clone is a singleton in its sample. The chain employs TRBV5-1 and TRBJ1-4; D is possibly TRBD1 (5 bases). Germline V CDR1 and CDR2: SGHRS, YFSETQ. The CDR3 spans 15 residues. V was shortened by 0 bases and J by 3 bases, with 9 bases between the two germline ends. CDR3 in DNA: TGCGCCAGCAGCTTGGCAGGGATACCTAATGAAAAACTGTTTTTT. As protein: CASSLAGIPNEKLFF.

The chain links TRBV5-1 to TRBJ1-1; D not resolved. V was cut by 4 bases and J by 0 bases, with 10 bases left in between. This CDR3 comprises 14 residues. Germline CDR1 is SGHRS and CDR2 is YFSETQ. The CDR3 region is CASSRQVLNTEAFF. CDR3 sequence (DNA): TGCGCCAGCAGCCGCCAGGTACTGAACACTGAAGCTTTCTTT.

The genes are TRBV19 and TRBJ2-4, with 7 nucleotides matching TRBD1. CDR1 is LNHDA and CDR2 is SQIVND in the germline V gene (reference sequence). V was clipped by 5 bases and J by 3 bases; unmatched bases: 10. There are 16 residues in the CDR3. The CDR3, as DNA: TGTGCCAGTAGTGAAGGGGGCGCGTTTGGCAAAAACATTCAGTACTTC. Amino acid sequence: CASSEGGAFGKNIQYF. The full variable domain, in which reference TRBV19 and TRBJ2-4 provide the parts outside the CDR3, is DGGITQSPKYLFRKEGQNVTLSCEQNLNHDAMYWYRQDPGQGLRLIYYSQIVNDFQKGDIAEGYSVSREKKESFPLTVTSAQKNPTAFYLCASSEGGAFGKNIQYFGAGTRLSVL.

DNA for the CDR3: TGTGCCAGCAGCCAAGGACACAGGGGGCGAAAGGGAGATGAAAAACTGTTTTTT. Encoded protein: CASSQGHRGRKGDEKLFF. V is TRBV3-1 (or the pseudogene TRBV3-2) and J is TRBJ1-4; 9 bases map to TRBD1. The germline V gene encodes CDR1 LGHDT and CDR2 YNNKEL (reference sequence). With 1 base clipped from V and 6 bases from J, the junction kept 12 bases outside the gene matches. The CDR3 sequence is 18 residues long.

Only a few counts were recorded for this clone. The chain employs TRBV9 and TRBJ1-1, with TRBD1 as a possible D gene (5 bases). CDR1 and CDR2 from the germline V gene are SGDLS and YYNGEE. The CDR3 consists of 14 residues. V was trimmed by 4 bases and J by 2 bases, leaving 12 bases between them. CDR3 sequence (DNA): TGTGCCAGCAGCCCCCGACAGATTAACACTGAAGCTTTCTTT. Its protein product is CASSPRQINTEAFF.

The CDR3 DNA sequence: TGTGCCAGCAGCCCCGGGGGAGGGCTCAGGGAAAAACTGTTTTTT. Translating it yields CASSPGGGLREKLFF. The chain links TRBV7-9 to TRBJ1-4; D is perhaps TRBD1 (5 bases). CDR1 SEHNR and CDR2 FQNEAQ come from the germline V gene (reference sequence). The CDR3 extends over 15 amino acids. V was clipped by 5 bases and J by 8 bases, with 18 bases between them.

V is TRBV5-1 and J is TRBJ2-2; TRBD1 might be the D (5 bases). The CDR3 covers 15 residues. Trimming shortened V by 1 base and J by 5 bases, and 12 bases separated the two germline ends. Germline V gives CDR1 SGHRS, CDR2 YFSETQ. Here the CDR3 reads CASSLQAGQTGELFF. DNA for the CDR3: TGCGCCAGCAGCTTGCAGGCAGGGCAAACCGGGGAGCTGTTTTTT.

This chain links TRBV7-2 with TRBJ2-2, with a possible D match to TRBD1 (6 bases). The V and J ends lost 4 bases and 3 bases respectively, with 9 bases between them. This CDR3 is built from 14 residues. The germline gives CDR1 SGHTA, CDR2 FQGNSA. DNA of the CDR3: TGTGCCAGCAGCTCACAGGGTCACACCGGGGAGCTGTTTTTT. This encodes CASSSQGHTGELFF.

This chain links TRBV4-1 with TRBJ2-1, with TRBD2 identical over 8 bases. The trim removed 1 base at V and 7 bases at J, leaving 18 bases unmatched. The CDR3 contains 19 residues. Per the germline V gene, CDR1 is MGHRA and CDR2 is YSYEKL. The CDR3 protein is CASSQVVAGGLTAHNEQFF. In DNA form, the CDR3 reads TGCGCCAGCAGCCAAGTAGTGGCGGGGGGCCTAACAGCCCATAATGAGCAGTTCTTC.

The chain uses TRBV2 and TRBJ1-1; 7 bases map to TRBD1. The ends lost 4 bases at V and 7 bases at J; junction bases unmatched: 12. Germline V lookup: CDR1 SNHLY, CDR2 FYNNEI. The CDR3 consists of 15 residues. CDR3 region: CASSVQGTAMFEAFF. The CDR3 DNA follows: TGTGCCAGCAGTGTCCAGGGGACAGCTATGTTTGAAGCTTTCTTT.

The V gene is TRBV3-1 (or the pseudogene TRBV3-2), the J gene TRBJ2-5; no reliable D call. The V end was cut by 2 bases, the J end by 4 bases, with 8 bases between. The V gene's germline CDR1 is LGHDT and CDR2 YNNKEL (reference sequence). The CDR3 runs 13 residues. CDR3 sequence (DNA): TGTGCCAGCAGCCAAAGGTCGGGAGAGACCCAGTACTTC. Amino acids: CASSQRSGETQYF.

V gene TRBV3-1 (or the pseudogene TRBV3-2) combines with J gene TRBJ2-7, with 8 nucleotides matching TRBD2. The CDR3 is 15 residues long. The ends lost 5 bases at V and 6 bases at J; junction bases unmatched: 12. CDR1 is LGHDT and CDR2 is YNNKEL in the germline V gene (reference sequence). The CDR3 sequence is CASSGSGVFFCEQYF. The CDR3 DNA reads TGTGCCAGCAGCGGTAGCGGGGTCTTCTTTTGCGAGCAGTACTTC.

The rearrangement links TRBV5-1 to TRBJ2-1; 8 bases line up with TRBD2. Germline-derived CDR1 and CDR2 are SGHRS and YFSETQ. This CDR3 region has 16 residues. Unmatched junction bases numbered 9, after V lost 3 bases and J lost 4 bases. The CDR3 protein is CASSSRLAGTYNEQFF. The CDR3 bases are TGCGCCAGCAGCTCACGCTTAGCGGGGACGTACAATGAGCAGTTCTTC.

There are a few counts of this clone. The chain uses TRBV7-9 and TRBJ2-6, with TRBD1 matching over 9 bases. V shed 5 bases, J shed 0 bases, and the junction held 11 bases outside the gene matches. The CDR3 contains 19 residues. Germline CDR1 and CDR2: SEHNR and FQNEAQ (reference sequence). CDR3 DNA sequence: TGTGCCAGCAGCATATCTCCCGGGACAGGGATCTCTGGGGCCAACGTCCTGACTTTC. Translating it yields CASSISPGTGISGANVLTF.

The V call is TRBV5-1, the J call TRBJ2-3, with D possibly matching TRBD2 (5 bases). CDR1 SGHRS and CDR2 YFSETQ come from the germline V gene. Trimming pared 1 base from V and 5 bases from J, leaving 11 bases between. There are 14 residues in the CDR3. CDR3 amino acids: CASSLSASQDTQYF. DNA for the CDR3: TGCGCCAGCAGCTTGTCGGCTAGCCAAGATACGCAGTATTTT.